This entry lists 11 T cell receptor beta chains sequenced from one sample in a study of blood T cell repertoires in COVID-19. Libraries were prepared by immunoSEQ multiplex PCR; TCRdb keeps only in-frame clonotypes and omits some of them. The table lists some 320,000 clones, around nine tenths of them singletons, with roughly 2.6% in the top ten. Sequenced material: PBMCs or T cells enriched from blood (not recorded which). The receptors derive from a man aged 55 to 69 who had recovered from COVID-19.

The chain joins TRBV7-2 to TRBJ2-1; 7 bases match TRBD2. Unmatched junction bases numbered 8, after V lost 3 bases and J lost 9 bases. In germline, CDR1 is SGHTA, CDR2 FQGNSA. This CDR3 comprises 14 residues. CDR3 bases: TGTGCCAGCAGCTTCAGACTAGCCGGGGCTGAGCAGTTCTTC. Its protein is CASSFRLAGAEQFF. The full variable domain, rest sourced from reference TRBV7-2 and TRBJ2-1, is GAGVSQSPSNKVTEKGKDVELRCDPISGHTALYWYRQSLGQGLEFLIYFQGNSAPDKSGLPSDRFSAERTGGSVSTLTIQRTQQEDSAVYLCASSFRLAGAEQFFGPGTRLTVL.

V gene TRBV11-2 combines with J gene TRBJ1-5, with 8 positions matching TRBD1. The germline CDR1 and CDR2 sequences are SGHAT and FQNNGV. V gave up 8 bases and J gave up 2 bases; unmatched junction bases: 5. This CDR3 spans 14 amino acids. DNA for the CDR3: TGTGCCAGCGCACTACAGGGGGGCAATCAGCCCCAGCATTTT. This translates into CASALQGGNQPQHF.

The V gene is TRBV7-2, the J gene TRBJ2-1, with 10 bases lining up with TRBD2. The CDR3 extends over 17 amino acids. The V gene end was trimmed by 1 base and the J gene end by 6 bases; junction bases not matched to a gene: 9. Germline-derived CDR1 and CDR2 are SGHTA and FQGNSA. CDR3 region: CASSLGVLAGQLNEQFF. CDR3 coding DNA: TGTGCCAGCAGCTTAGGGGTACTAGCGGGACAACTCAATGAGCAGTTCTTC.

CDR3 residues: CASSSGRALGNEQFF. In DNA, the CDR3 is TGCGCCAGCAGCTCGGGGAGGGCCCTTGGCAATGAGCAGTTCTTC. J is TRBJ2-1 and V is TRBV5-1; 7 bases are shared with TRBD2. Germline CDR1 reads SGHRS; CDR2 reads YFSETQ. Unmatched junction bases numbered 9, after V lost 3 bases and J lost 6 bases. This CDR3 contains 15 residues.

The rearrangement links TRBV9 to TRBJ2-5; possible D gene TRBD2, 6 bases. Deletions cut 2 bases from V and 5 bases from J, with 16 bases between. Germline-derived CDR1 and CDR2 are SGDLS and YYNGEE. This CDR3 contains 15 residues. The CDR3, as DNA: TGTGCCAGCAGCGTCGGGGGTAGAGGCGTGGAGACCCAGTACTTC. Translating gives CASSVGGRGVETQYF.

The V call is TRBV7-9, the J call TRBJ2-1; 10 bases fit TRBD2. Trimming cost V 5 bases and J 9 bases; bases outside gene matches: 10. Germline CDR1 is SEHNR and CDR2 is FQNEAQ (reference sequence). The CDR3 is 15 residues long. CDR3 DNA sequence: TGTGCCAGCAGCATCACTAGCGGGGCAGGGGTTGAGCAGTTCTTC. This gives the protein CASSITSGAGVEQFF.

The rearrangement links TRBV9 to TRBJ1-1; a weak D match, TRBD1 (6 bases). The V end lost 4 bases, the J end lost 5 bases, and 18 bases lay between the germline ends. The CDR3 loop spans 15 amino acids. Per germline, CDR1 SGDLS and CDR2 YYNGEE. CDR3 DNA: TGTGCCAGCAGCCCATGGGACAACCCCAATACTGAAGCTTTCTTT. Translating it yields CASSPWDNPNTEAFF.

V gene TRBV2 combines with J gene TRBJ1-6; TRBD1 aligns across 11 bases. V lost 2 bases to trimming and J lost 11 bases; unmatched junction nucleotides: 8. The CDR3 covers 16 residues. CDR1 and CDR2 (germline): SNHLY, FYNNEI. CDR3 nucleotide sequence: TGTGCCAGCAGTGAAAAGGGGACAGGGGGTTTGACACCCCTCCACTTT. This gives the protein CASSEKGTGGLTPLHF.

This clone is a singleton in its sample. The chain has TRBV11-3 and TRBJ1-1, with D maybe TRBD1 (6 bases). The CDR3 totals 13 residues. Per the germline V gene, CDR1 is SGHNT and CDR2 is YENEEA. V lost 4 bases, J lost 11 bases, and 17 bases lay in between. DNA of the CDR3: TGTGCCAGCAGCTCCGGCAGGGGTTCCTATGCTTTCTTT. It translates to CASSSGRGSYAFF.

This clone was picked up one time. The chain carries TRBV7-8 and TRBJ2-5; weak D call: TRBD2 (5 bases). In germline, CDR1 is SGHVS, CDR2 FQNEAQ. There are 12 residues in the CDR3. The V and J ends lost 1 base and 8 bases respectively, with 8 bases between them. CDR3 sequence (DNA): TGTGCCAGCAGCTTAGAGGGAGTTACCCAGTACTTC. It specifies CASSLEGVTQYF.

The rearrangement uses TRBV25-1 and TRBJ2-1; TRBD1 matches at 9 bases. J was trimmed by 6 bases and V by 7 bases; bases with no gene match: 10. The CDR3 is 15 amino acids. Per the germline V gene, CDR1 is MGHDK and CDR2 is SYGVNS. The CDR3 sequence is CASTPAGQGGNEQFF. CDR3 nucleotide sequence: TGTGCCAGCACCCCGGCGGGACAGGGTGGCAATGAGCAGTTCTTC.